This TCR beta chain was observed in a study of spatial heterogeneity in lung cancer. Carried by each TCR cDNA molecule was a unique molecular identifier. TCRdb re-analysed the 5' RACE reads in MiXCR, keeping a single row per CDR3 protein. The sample yields about 39,000 distinct CDR3 sequences, 2.5% to 3.5% seen once. Many counts were recorded for this clonotype. In germline, CDR1 is MDHEN, CDR2 SYDVKM. V shed 4 bases and J shed 5 bases, with 14 bases lying between them. This CDR3 has 14 amino acids. Time point defined: sample taken at primary tumor resection. The donor population consisted of 72 patients with untreated, early-stage non-small cell lung cancer.

The source was normal lung tissue next to the tumor, collected at surgery. This sequence originates from a male donor with early-stage non-small cell lung cancer. The chain links TRBV28 to TRBJ1-1; a possible D gene is TRBD1 (5 bases). The CDR3 DNA reads as TGTGCCAGCAGTTCCCCACCAGGGAGTACTGAAGCTTTCTTT. Residues: CASSSPPGSTEAFF. Supplemented by reference TRBV28 and TRBJ1-1, the full variable domain reads DVKVTQSSRYLVKRTGEKVFLECVQDMDHENMFWYRQDPGLGLRLIYFSYDVKMKEKGDIPEGYSVSREKKERFSLILESASTNQTSMYLCASSSPPGSTEAFFGQGTRLTVV.